These 7 T cell receptor beta chains share one sample of origin, sequenced in a study of regulatory T cells in long-lasting Graves disease listed by TCRdb under 2021. Per the publication, the time point label means: persistent/refractory GD, antithyroid drugs over 5 years with positive TRAb. For both TCR sequencing and RNA sequencing, RNA was extracted from PBMCs using TRIzol. The library was obtained by multiplex PCR. Sequencing was performed on an Illumina HiSeq 4000. To build TCR beta libraries, CDR3 regions were amplified by Arm-PCR using iRepertoire HTBI primers. Using fastp trimming at Q25 and MiXCR clonotype assembly, TCRdb reanalyzed the public sequencing data and kept in-frame beta chains. Each entry is one CDR3 protein sequence, shown with its most common DNA and genes. The sample table lists over 650,000 distinct CDR3 sequences, approximately 29% of them with a count of one. Together, the top ten hold about 42% of the sample.

The sample was peripheral blood mononuclear cells (PBMCs), taken when the disease was refractory, from a patient treated with antithyroid drugs. Source of these receptors: a female donor with Graves disease.

This clonotype was observed a handful of times. In DNA form, the CDR3 reads TGTGCCAGCTCACCGGACAGGGCAACCTACGAGCAGTACTTC. It yields the protein CASSPDRATYEQYF. V and J are TRBV18 and TRBJ2-7, with 8 bases identical to TRBD1. The CDR3 is 14 amino acids. From germline, CDR1 is KGHSH and CDR2 LQKENI. The junction had 3 bases not matched to a gene; V was cut back by 3 bases and J by 2 bases.

As concerns this clonotype: An end of the junction does not agree with germline; a read error may underlie this. The chain carries TRBV27 and TRBJ1-2; 10 nucleotides agree with TRBD1. Germline V gene sequence: CDR1 MNHEY, CDR2 SMNVEV (reference sequence). The CDR3 totals 13 residues. The CDR3 DNA reads TGTGCCAGCAGTGACAGGGGGCCTGATGGCTCCACCTTC. Protein sequence: CASSDRGPDGSTF.

This clonotype was seen a handful of times. The chain has TRBV18 and TRBJ2-7; tentatively, D is TRBD2 (5 bases). From germline, CDR1 is KGHSH and CDR2 LQKENI. The V end lost 0 bases, the J end lost 1 base, and 10 bases lay between the germline ends. The CDR3 runs 15 residues. The CDR3 DNA is TGTGCCAGCTCACCACCGGGGTGGGAGTCCTACGAGCAGTACTTC. It translates to CASSPPGWESYEQYF.

This chain connects TRBV15 to TRBJ1-4; D not certain. CDR3 size: 13 residues. The ends were cut back, 1 base at V and 3 bases at J, with 3 bases in the middle. From germline, CDR1 is LNHNV and CDR2 YYDKDF (reference sequence). The CDR3 is CATSRASNEKLFF. CDR3 nucleotide sequence: TGTGCCACCAGCAGAGCCTCTAATGAAAAACTGTTTTTT.

The gene calls are TRBV6-1 and TRBJ1-1, with D possibly matching TRBD1 (5 bases). The CDR3 is 13 residues long. V lost 3 bases and J 3 bases, leaving 8 bases between the germline ends. Germline CDR1 and CDR2: MNHNS and SASEGT. CDR3 protein: CASSDGTDTEAFF. CDR3 nucleotide sequence: TGTGCCAGCAGTGATGGGACGGACACTGAAGCTTTCTTT.

Details on this clonotype: It may be a read error: a sequence one base away is much more abundant. The CDR3 does not end in the conserved phenylalanine or tryptophan, so this is likely a read error. This chain joins TRBV7-3 and TRBJ1-1, with D tentatively TRBD1 (5 bases). Germline V gives CDR1 SGHTA, CDR2 FQGTGA. Trimming stripped 5 bases from V and 1 base from J, with 8 bases between. The CDR3 runs 13 residues. This CDR3 reads CASSVTANTEAFL. In DNA, the CDR3 is TGTGCCAGCAGCGTGACAGCGAACACTGAAGCTTTCCTT.

This clonotype was counted at least ten times. This chain joins TRBV2 and TRBJ1-2; 8 bases fit TRBD1. After removal of 9 bases from V and 0 bases from J, the junction contained 6 bases not matched to a gene. The CDR3 covers 14 residues. Germline V gene sequence: CDR1 SNHLY, CDR2 FYNNEI. The CDR3 protein is CASTWTGPNYGYTF. In DNA, the CDR3 is TGTGCCAGTACGTGGACAGGGCCTAACTATGGCTACACCTTC.